This TCR beta chain was captured by sequencing in a study of CD8+CD57+ T cells in acquired aplastic anemia. The CDR3 covers 12 residues. A note on this clonotype: This sequence may be a read error, since a much larger clone differs from it by one base.

Genomic DNA, the template, was used for profiling of the TCR beta VDJ and CDR3. Via MiXCR, TCRdb re-called the reads, giving one row per CDR3 protein. This sample carries more than 150,000 distinct CDR3 sequences, about half of them seen once, and the ten largest clones take approximately 2.9%. The source is a human donor in good health. The chain couples TRBV12-3 or TRBV12-4 to TRBJ1-4; no firm D call. Sequencing was done on a sample of sorted CD4+, CD8+, or CD8+CD57+ T cells (not recorded which) from PBMCs. The CDR3 sequence: CASRAFDERLFF. The CDR3, as DNA: TGTGCCAGCCGGGCTTTCGATGAAAGACTGTTTTTT.